A selection of T cell receptor beta chains follows, all from one sample in a study of identical twins. TCRdb recomputed calls from the 5' RACE reads with MiXCR, one row per CDR3 protein. Among 1.5 million to 2 million distinct CDR3 sequences, about 32% were seen once, and the ten largest hold over 0.25%. The specimen was cord blood. Source of these receptors: a newborn girl in good health. CDR3s include the opening cysteine and the closing phenylalanine or tryptophan. Fields, in order: CDR3 DNA, CDR3 protein, J gene, V gene, D gene, clone size. D genes are given only for firm matches. Clone size is given for some rows only: seen once, a few or many times, or a class if the clone is expanded.

CDR3 DNA: TGCAGTGGGCTTCCAGGGGGAGAGCAGTACTTC; CDR3 protein: CSGLPGGEQYF; J gene: TRBJ2-7; V gene: TRBV20-1; D gene: TRBD1; clone size: NA
CDR3 DNA: TGCGCCAGCAGCTTATCCTCGGACATGGGCTACACCTTC; CDR3 protein: CASSLSSDMGYTF; J gene: TRBJ1-2; V gene: TRBV5-1; D gene: NA; clone size: NA
CDR3 DNA: TGTGCCAGCACCTACGGTCGTGAGCAGTTCTTC; CDR3 protein: CASTYGREQFF; J gene: TRBJ2-1; V gene: TRBV28; D gene: NA; clone size: few
CDR3 DNA: TGTGCCAGCAGCCCCGGGACTAATATAGGCAATGAGCAGTTCTTC; CDR3 protein: CASSPGTNIGNEQFF; J gene: TRBJ2-1; V gene: TRBV4-2; D gene: TRBD2; clone size: few
CDR3 DNA: TGTGCCAGCAGCCAAGATCTTCCTACTAGTCTTGATACGCAGTATTTT; CDR3 protein: CASSQDLPTSLDTQYF; J gene: TRBJ2-3; V gene: TRBV3-1; D gene: NA; clone size: NA
CDR3 DNA: TGTGCCAGCAGCCTCGGTAGCGTGACGGAGCAGTACTTC; CDR3 protein: CASSLGSVTEQYF; J gene: TRBJ2-7; V gene: TRBV14; D gene: NA; clone size: NA
CDR3 DNA: TGTGCCAGCAGTTTATTCCCGAGACCCGGGGAGCTGTTTTTT; CDR3 protein: CASSLFPRPGELFF; J gene: TRBJ2-2; V gene: TRBV28; D gene: NA; clone size: once
CDR3 DNA: TGCAGTGGTACCGACAGTTCCTATAATTCACCCCTCCACTTT; CDR3 protein: CSGTDSSYNSPLHF; J gene: TRBJ1-6; V gene: TRBV20-1; D gene: NA; clone size: NA
CDR3 DNA: TGTGCCAGCAGCCTGAATCGGGACAGGGGGCCTGTGGACACTGAAGCTTTCTTT; CDR3 protein: CASSLNRDRGPVDTEAFF; J gene: TRBJ1-1; V gene: TRBV7-8; D gene: TRBD1; clone size: NA
CDR3 DNA: TGTGCCAGCAGTGTTCCGGGCAGACTTGAAAAACTGTTTTTT; CDR3 protein: CASSVPGRLEKLFF; J gene: TRBJ1-4; V gene: TRBV28; D gene: NA; clone size: few
CDR3 DNA: TGTGCCAGCAGCTTAAAACTAGGCCTCAATGAGCAGTTCTTC; CDR3 protein: CASSLKLGLNEQFF; J gene: TRBJ2-1; V gene: TRBV12-3/TRBV12-4; D gene: NA; clone size: NA
CDR3 DNA: TGTGCCAGCAGCCCCGGTGCCGGCTACACCTTC; CDR3 protein: CASSPGAGYTF; J gene: TRBJ1-2; V gene: TRBV11-2; D gene: NA; clone size: many
CDR3 DNA: TGTGCCAGCAGACTGACAGGGAGCTCCTATAATTCACCCCTCCACTTT; CDR3 protein: CASRLTGSSYNSPLHF; J gene: TRBJ1-6; V gene: TRBV6-5; D gene: TRBD1; clone size: few
CDR3 DNA: TGCAGTGCTCCGACAGGTGGTAAGGCTGAAGCTTTCTTT; CDR3 protein: CSAPTGGKAEAFF; J gene: TRBJ1-1; V gene: TRBV20-1; D gene: NA; clone size: NA
CDR3 DNA: TGTGCCAGCAGTCAAGGGATCCTTAAAATTCAAGAGACCCAGTACTTC; CDR3 protein: CASSQGILKIQETQYF; J gene: TRBJ2-5; V gene: TRBV3-1; D gene: NA; clone size: few
CDR3 DNA: TGTGCCAGCAGTTACCTCAACCCACGGGGAGGCTACACCTTC; CDR3 protein: CASSYLNPRGGYTF; J gene: TRBJ1-2; V gene: TRBV27; D gene: NA; clone size: NA
CDR3 DNA: TGTGCCAGCAGTTTACGGCGGGGTGGTGGCTACACCTTC; CDR3 protein: CASSLRRGGGYTF; J gene: TRBJ1-2; V gene: TRBV3-1; D gene: NA; clone size: few
CDR3 DNA: TGCGCCAGCAGCGTGGAGACGGGGGGCACTGAAGCTTTCTTT; CDR3 protein: CASSVETGGTEAFF; J gene: TRBJ1-1; V gene: TRBV5-1; D gene: NA; clone size: NA
CDR3 DNA: TGTGCCAGCACGGTAGACCAAGAGACCCAGTACTTC; CDR3 protein: CASTVDQETQYF; J gene: TRBJ2-5; V gene: TRBV27; D gene: NA; clone size: NA
CDR3 DNA: TGTGCCAGCAGTTTCGGGGGCGGGAGCAATGAGCAGTTCTTC; CDR3 protein: CASSFGGGSNEQFF; J gene: TRBJ2-1; V gene: TRBV27; D gene: NA; clone size: many
CDR3 DNA: TGTGCCAGCAGTGCGGACAGCACCGGGGAGCTGTTTTTT; CDR3 protein: CASSADSTGELFF; J gene: TRBJ2-2; V gene: TRBV12-3/TRBV12-4; D gene: NA; clone size: NA
CDR3 DNA: TGTGCCAGTTCCCCGCGGGAGTTCCCTCACGAGCAGTACTTC; CDR3 protein: CASSPREFPHEQYF; J gene: TRBJ2-7; V gene: TRBV12-3/TRBV12-4; D gene: TRBD2; clone size: few
CDR3 DNA: TGTGCCAGCAGCCAAGAGGGACTAGCGGGCACCGGGGAGCAGTACTTC; CDR3 protein: CASSQEGLAGTGEQYF; J gene: TRBJ2-7; V gene: TRBV4-2; D gene: TRBD2; clone size: NA
CDR3 DNA: TGTGCCAGCAGCTTACGGGACAGTCCACGGAACACCATATATTTT; CDR3 protein: CASSLRDSPRNTIYF; J gene: TRBJ1-3; V gene: TRBV7-9; D gene: TRBD1; clone size: NA
CDR3 DNA: TGTGCCATCTCTAACCGGGACAGGACGGTCAATGAGCAGTTCTTC; CDR3 protein: CAISNRDRTVNEQFF; J gene: TRBJ2-1; V gene: TRBV10-3; D gene: TRBD1; clone size: NA
CDR3 DNA: TGTGCCAGCAGTGGGAACCGGGACAGGGTTGACAATGAGCAGTTCTTC; CDR3 protein: CASSGNRDRVDNEQFF; J gene: TRBJ2-1; V gene: TRBV25-1; D gene: TRBD1; clone size: many
CDR3 DNA: TGTGCCAGCAGCTTAGCGGGAGGGCCGTTATACAATGAGCAGTACTTC; CDR3 protein: CASSLAGGPLYNEQYF; J gene: TRBJ2-7; V gene: TRBV7-8; D gene: TRBD2; clone size: NA
CDR3 DNA: TGTGCCAGCAGCCAAGATCAGGGCACTTCCTATGGCTGCACCTTC; CDR3 protein: CASSQDQGTSYGCTF; J gene: TRBJ1-2; V gene: TRBV4-2; D gene: NA; clone size: NA
CDR3 DNA: TGTGCCAGCAGCCCCACAGGGGTTCGGCAGTACTTC; CDR3 protein: CASSPTGVRQYF; J gene: TRBJ2-5; V gene: TRBV11-1; D gene: TRBD1; clone size: NA
CDR3 DNA: TGTGCCAGCAGTGCCATAGCGGGAGCCTACACAGATACGCAGTATTTT; CDR3 protein: CASSAIAGAYTDTQYF; J gene: TRBJ2-3; V gene: TRBV27; D gene: TRBD2; clone size: NA
CDR3 DNA: TGCGCCAGCAGCTTAATCACCCACAGCGCAGATACGCAGTATTTT; CDR3 protein: CASSLITHSADTQYF; J gene: TRBJ2-3; V gene: TRBV5-1; D gene: NA; clone size: NA
CDR3 DNA: TGCAGTGCTAAGGGCGGGTCATTGGTAAGCGAGCAGTTCTTC; CDR3 protein: CSAKGGSLVSEQFF; J gene: TRBJ2-1; V gene: TRBV20-1; D gene: NA; clone size: NA
CDR3 DNA: TGCAGTGCTAGAGATTGGGGACGGCCTAATAGCAATCAGCCCCAGCATTTT; CDR3 protein: CSARDWGRPNSNQPQHF; J gene: TRBJ1-5; V gene: TRBV20-1; D gene: NA; clone size: few
CDR3 DNA: TGTGCCAGCAGCAAAGTCCCCAGTTCCTACGAGCAGTACTTC; CDR3 protein: CASSKVPSSYEQYF; J gene: TRBJ2-7; V gene: TRBV21-1; D gene: NA; clone size: many
CDR3 DNA: TGTGCCAGCAGCAAAGCTAATCTAGCGGGGACGTACAATGAGCAGTTCTTC; CDR3 protein: CASSKANLAGTYNEQFF; J gene: TRBJ2-1; V gene: TRBV21-1; D gene: NA; clone size: NA
CDR3 DNA: TGCAGTGCGAGCCGGGACTACACTGAAGCTTTCTTT; CDR3 protein: CSASRDYTEAFF; J gene: TRBJ1-1; V gene: TRBV20-1; D gene: NA; clone size: NA
CDR3 DNA: TGTGCCAGCAGTTATACCGCTCCGACTAATGAAAAACTGTTTTTT; CDR3 protein: CASSYTAPTNEKLFF; J gene: TRBJ1-4; V gene: TRBV6-2/TRBV6-3; D gene: NA; clone size: NA
CDR3 DNA: TGTGCCAGCAGCCGCAAAGCGGGAGGGTCCTACAATGAGCAGTTCTTC; CDR3 protein: CASSRKAGGSYNEQFF; J gene: TRBJ2-1; V gene: TRBV27; D gene: TRBD2; clone size: NA
CDR3 DNA: TGCAGTGCTACCCCTAGCGGGAATGACATTCAGTACTTC; CDR3 protein: CSATPSGNDIQYF; J gene: TRBJ2-4; V gene: TRBV20-1; D gene: TRBD2; clone size: NA
CDR3 DNA: TGTGCCAGCAGCAGGCCAGGGGCCCACACTGAAGCTTTCTTT; CDR3 protein: CASSRPGAHTEAFF; J gene: TRBJ1-1; V gene: TRBV13; D gene: NA; clone size: NA
CDR3 DNA: TGCAGTGCTAGCGACGGGAGCCAACTGGAGACCCAGTACTTC; CDR3 protein: CSASDGSQLETQYF; J gene: TRBJ2-5; V gene: TRBV20-1; D gene: NA; clone size: NA
CDR3 DNA: TGTGCCAGCGGCCAAGAGGGTCTCTTTGTGGGTTGGTGCGAGCAGTACTTC; CDR3 protein: CASGQEGLFVGWCEQYF; J gene: TRBJ2-7; V gene: TRBV14; D gene: NA; clone size: NA
CDR3 DNA: TGTGCCAGCAGTTTATGGAGTGGGGACAGGAGAGCTTTCTTT; CDR3 protein: CASSLWSGDRRAFF; J gene: TRBJ1-1; V gene: TRBV28; D gene: TRBD1; clone size: NA
CDR3 DNA: TGTGCCAGCAGTCATCAGGGGGGTTTGTCCTACAATGAGCAGTACTTC; CDR3 protein: CASSHQGGLSYNEQYF; J gene: TRBJ2-7; V gene: TRBV7-9; D gene: NA; clone size: NA
CDR3 DNA: TGCAGTGCTCCTTTAGCGGGGGGCCTTATCACAGATACGCAGTATTTT; CDR3 protein: CSAPLAGGLITDTQYF; J gene: TRBJ2-3; V gene: TRBV20-1; D gene: TRBD2; clone size: few